A selection of T cell receptor beta chains follows, all from one sample in a study of cytomegalovirus exposure and HLA in healthy donors. The assay was immunoSEQ multiplex PCR, and TCRdb's table has in-frame clones only and misses some. The table shows roughly 180,000 clones, with about four fifths occurring only once. What was sequenced was PBMCs. These receptors all stem from a man between 18 and 29 years old in good health and CMV-seropositive. Both conserved end residues are part of each CDR3. D genes are given only for firm matches. Expanded clones are given a class, and other clones once, few, many or no size at all.

J	size	V	D	CDR3	DNA
TRBJ1-1	.	TRBV27	.	CASTLGAGSTEAFF	TGTGCCAGCACCCTGGGGGCAGGGAGCACTGAAGCTTTCTTT
TRBJ2-7	.	TRBV6-1	.	CASSGDFYEQYF	TGTGCCAGCAGTGGAGATTTCTACGAGCAGTACTTC
TRBJ1-5	.	TRBV6-1	.	CASSGEGSQPQHF	TGTGCCAGCAGTGGGGAGGGTTCTCAGCCCCAGCATTTT
TRBJ2-3	few	TRBV7-3	.	CASSPGARETSTDTQYF	TGTGCCAGCAGCCCCGGCGCCAGGGAAACTAGCACAGATACGCAGTATTTT
TRBJ1-2	.	TRBV30	.	CAWSSGVNYGYTF	TGTGCCTGGAGTTCAGGGGTAAACTATGGCTACACCTTC
TRBJ2-1	few	TRBV9	TRBD1	CASSPRDRGSRNEQFF	TGTGCCAGCAGCCCCCGGGACAGGGGTAGTAGGAATGAGCAGTTCTTC
TRBJ2-7	.	TRBV28	.	CASGLWGVYEQYF	TGTGCCAGCGGCCTGTGGGGCGTCTACGAGCAGTACTTC
TRBJ2-1	.	TRBV9	.	CASSVVGLGGYNEQFF	TGTGCCAGCAGCGTAGTAGGTTTGGGGGGATACAATGAGCAGTTCTTC
TRBJ1-1	many	TRBV19	.	CASSISGGNTEAFF	TGTGCCAGTAGTATAAGCGGGGGAAACACTGAAGCTTTCTTT
TRBJ2-1	.	TRBV7-2	TRBD1	CASSLDRGHDEQFF	TGTGCCAGCAGCTTAGACAGGGGGCACGATGAGCAGTTCTTC
TRBJ1-1	.	TRBV19	.	CASSSGGGTEAFF	TGTGCCAGTAGCTCCGGGGGGGGCACTGAAGCTTTCTTT
TRBJ2-1	.	TRBV28	TRBD2	CASSYSSGTNEQFF	TGTGCCAGCAGCTATTCTAGCGGGACCAATGAGCAGTTCTTC
TRBJ2-5	once	TRBV6-6	.	CASSYSIGEAETQYF	TGTGCCAGCAGTTACTCGATAGGGGAGGCGGAGACCCAGTACTTC
TRBJ2-1	.	TRBV28	TRBD1	CASSLRTGGSSNEQFF	TGTGCCAGCAGTTTGCGGACAGGGGGCTCCTCCAATGAGCAGTTCTTC
TRBJ2-7	few	TRBV29-1	.	CSIRDTHEQYF	TGCAGCATACGGGACACCCACGAGCAGTACTTC
TRBJ1-4	.	TRBV28	.	CASSYRVPNEKLFF	TGTGCCAGCAGTTACAGGGTCCCGAATGAAAAACTGTTTTTT
TRBJ2-7	.	TRBV28	TRBD2	CASRLAGVTYEQYF	TGTGCCAGCAGGCTAGCGGGAGTAACCTACGAGCAGTACTTC
TRBJ1-3	.	TRBV10-3	.	CAISEQGTGNTIYF	TGTGCCATCAGTGAACAGGGAACCGGAAACACCATATATTTT
TRBJ1-1	.	TRBV5-1	.	CASSLGGSGEAFF	TGCGCCAGCAGCTTGGGTGGATCAGGTGAAGCTTTCTTT
TRBJ2-3	.	TRBV5-1	.	CASSLVGADADTQYF	TGCGCCAGCAGCTTGGTAGGGGCCGACGCAGATACGCAGTATTTT
TRBJ2-1	.	TRBV19	.	CASSIRRQRSNEQFF	TGTGCCAGTAGTATAAGGCGGCAGAGAAGCAATGAGCAGTTCTTC
TRBJ2-1	.	TRBV6-4	TRBD2	CASSVAGEGNEQFF	TGTGCCAGCAGTGTTGCGGGAGAGGGGAATGAGCAGTTCTTC
TRBJ1-5	.	TRBV15	TRBD1	CATSRPGQGSGQPQHF	TGTGCCACCAGCAGGCCGGGACAGGGGTCTGGTCAGCCCCAGCATTTT
TRBJ2-3	.	TRBV12-5	.	CASGPGLTDTQYF	TGTGCTAGTGGCCCAGGACTCACAGATACGCAGTATTTT
TRBJ2-7	.	TRBV7-2	TRBD2	CASSPRLAGESSYEQYF	TGTGCCAGCAGCCCCAGACTAGCGGGAGAGAGCTCCTACGAGCAGTACTTC
TRBJ1-1	.	TRBV29-1	.	CSVRGGAEGNTEAFF	TGCAGCGTTAGGGGGGGGGCCGAGGGGAACACTGAAGCTTTCTTT
TRBJ2-7	.	TRBV11-2	.	CASRRIPHREGYEQYF	TGTGCCAGCAGAAGAATTCCCCACCGTGAGGGCTACGAGCAGTACTTC
TRBJ2-7	.	TRBV29-1	TRBD1	CSVAGTGASYEQYF	TGCAGCGTTGCCGGGACAGGGGCGTCCTACGAGCAGTACTTC
TRBJ2-7	.	TRBV28	.	CASSLRRQGTREQYF	TGTGCCAGCAGTTTAAGGCGGCAGGGTACGCGGGAGCAGTACTTC
TRBJ2-2	.	TRBV9	TRBD1	CASSDRTGRDGELFF	TGTGCCAGCAGCGACCGGACAGGGCGGGACGGGGAGCTGTTTTTT
TRBJ2-3	.	TRBV4-1	.	CASSQQRPDTQYF	TGCGCCAGCAGCCAACAGAGGCCAGATACGCAGTATTTT
TRBJ2-7	.	TRBV11-2	.	CASSPMGAVYEQYF	TGTGCCAGCAGCCCTATGGGTGCGGTCTACGAGCAGTACTTC
TRBJ2-1	.	TRBV5-8	TRBD2	CASSSIAGGPHNEQFF	TGTGCCAGCAGCTCCATAGCGGGAGGGCCTCACAATGAGCAGTTCTTC
TRBJ1-2	.	TRBV28	TRBD1	CASWRGTGLGYTF	TGTGCCAGTTGGCGGGGGACAGGTTTGGGCTACACCTTC
TRBJ2-3	.	TRBV11-3	TRBD2	CASSSGTSGLGRDTQYF	TGTGCCAGCAGCTCCGGGACTAGCGGGTTGGGGCGGGATACGCAGTATTTT
TRBJ1-4	.	TRBV9	.	CASSVEGRVNEKLFF	TGTGCCAGCAGCGTAGAGGGCAGGGTTAATGAAAAACTGTTTTTT
TRBJ2-7	.	TRBV7-9	TRBD1	CASSLPPGQGLSSYEQYF	TGTGCCAGCAGCTTACCGCCGGGACAGGGGCTGAGCTCCTACGAGCAGTACTTC